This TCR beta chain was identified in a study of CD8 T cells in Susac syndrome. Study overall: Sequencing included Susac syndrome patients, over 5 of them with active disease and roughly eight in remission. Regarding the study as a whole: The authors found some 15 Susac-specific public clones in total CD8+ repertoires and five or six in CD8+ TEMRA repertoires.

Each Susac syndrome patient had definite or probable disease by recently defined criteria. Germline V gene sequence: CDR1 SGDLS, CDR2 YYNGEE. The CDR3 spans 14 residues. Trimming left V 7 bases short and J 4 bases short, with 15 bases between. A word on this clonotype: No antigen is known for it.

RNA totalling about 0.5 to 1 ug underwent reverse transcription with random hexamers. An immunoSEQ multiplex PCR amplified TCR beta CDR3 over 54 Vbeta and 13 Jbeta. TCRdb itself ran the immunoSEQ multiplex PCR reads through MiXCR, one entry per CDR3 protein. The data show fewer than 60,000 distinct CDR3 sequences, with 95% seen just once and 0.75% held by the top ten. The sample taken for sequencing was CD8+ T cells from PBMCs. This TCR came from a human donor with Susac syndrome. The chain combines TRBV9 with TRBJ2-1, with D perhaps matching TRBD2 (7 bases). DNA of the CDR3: TGTGCCAGCGCGGGGGCATCGGCTTACAATGAGCAGTTCTTC. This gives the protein CASAGASAYNEQFF.